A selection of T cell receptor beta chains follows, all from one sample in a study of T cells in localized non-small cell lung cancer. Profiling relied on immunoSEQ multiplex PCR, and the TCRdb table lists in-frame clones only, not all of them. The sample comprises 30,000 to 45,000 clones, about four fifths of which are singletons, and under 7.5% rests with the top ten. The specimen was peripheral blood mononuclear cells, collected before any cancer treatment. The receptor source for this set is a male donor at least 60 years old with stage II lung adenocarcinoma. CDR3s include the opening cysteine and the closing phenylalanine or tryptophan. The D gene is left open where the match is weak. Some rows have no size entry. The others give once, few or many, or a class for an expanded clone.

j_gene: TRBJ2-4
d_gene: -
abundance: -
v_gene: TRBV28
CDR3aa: CASVSPANIQYF
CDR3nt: TGTGCCAGCGTATCTCCGGCCAACATTCAGTACTTC

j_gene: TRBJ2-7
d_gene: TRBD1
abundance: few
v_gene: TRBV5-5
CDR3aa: CASSLVGTGSYEQYF
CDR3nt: TGTGCCAGCAGCTTGGTTGGGACAGGGTCCTACGAGCAGTACTTC

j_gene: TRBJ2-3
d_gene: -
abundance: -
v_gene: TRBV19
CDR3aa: CASSSQAGTDTQYF
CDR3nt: TGTGCCAGTAGCTCCCAGGCCGGCACAGATACGCAGTATTTT

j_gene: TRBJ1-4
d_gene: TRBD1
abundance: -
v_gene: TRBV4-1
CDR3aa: CASSQLDRATNEKLFF
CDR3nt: TGCGCCAGCAGCCAACTGGACAGGGCAACTAATGAAAAACTGTTTTTT

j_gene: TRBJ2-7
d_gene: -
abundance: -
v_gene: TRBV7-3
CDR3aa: CASSWGSSYEQYF
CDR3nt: TGTGCCAGCAGCTGGGGGAGCTCCTACGAGCAGTACTTC

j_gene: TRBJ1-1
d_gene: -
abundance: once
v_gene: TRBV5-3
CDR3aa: CARSPGEARTEAFF
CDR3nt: TGTGCCAGAAGCCCTGGAGAGGCGAGGACTGAAGCTTTCTTT

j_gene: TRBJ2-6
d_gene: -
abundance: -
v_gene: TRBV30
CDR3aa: CAWSGLGTSGANVLTF
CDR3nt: TGTGCCTGGAGTGGACTAGGGACCTCTGGGGCCAACGTCCTGACTTTC

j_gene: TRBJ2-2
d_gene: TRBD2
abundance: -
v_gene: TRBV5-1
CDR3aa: CASSPGGADTGELFF
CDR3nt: TGCGCCAGCAGCCCCGGGGGGGCGGACACCGGGGAGCTGTTTTTT

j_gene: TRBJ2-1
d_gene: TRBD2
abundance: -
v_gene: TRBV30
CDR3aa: CAWRGGSTYNEQFF
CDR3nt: TGTGCCTGGAGGGGCGGGAGCACCTACAATGAGCAGTTCTTC

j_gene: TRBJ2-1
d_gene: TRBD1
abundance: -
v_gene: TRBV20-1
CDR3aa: CSARQGALVFF
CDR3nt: TGCAGTGCAAGACAGGGGGCATTGGTGTTCTTC

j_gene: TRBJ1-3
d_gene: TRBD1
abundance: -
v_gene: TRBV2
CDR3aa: CASTLTGAGNTIYF
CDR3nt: TGTGCCAGCACCTTGACAGGGGCCGGAAACACCATATATTTT

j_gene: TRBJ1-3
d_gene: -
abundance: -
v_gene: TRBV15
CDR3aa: CATTTGPGNTIYF
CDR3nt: TGTGCCACCACTACAGGGCCCGGAAACACCATATATTTT

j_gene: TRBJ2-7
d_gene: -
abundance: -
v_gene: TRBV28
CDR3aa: CASSLGPTGIGAEQYF
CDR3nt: TGTGCCAGCAGTTTAGGGCCCACAGGGATAGGAGCCGAGCAGTACTTC

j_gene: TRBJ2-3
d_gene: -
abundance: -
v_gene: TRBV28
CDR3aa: CASSLRGRGDTQYF
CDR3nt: TGTGCCAGCAGTTTAAGGGGGCGGGGGGATACGCAGTATTTT

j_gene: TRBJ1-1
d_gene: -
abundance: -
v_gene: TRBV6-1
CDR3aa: CASSLGVPEAFF
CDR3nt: TGTGCCAGCAGTTTAGGGGTCCCTGAAGCTTTCTTT

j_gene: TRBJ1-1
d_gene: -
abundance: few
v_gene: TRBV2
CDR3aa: CASKGNGNTEAFF
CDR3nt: TGTGCCAGCAAGGGGAACGGTAACACTGAAGCTTTCTTT

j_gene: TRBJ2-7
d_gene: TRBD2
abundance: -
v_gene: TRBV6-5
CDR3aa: CASSYSGLAGNYEQYF
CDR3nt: TGTGCCAGCAGTTATAGCGGACTAGCGGGGAACTACGAGCAGTACTTC

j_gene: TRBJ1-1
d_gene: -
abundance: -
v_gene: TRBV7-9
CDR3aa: CASSLDGTEAFF
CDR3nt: TGTGCCAGCAGCCTAGACGGCACTGAAGCTTTCTTT

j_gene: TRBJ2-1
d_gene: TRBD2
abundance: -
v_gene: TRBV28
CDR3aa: CASSQATSGSTMRQFF
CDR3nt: TGTGCCAGCAGTCAAGCAACTAGCGGGTCGACAATGAGGCAGTTCTTC

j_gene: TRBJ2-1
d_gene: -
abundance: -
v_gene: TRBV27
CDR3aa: CASSLYARIDPEQFF
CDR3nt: TGTGCCAGCAGTCTATATGCAAGGATCGATCCTGAGCAGTTCTTC

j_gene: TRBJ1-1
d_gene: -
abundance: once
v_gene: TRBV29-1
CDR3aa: CSVDAVRRVEAFF
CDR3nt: TGCAGCGTTGATGCGGTGCGTCGGGTTGAAGCTTTCTTT

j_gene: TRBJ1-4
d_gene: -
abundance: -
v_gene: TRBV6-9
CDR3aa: CASRNPRGLEKLFF
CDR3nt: TGTGCCAGCAGGAACCCGAGGGGATTAGAAAAACTGTTTTTT

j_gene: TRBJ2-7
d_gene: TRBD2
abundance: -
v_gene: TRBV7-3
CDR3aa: CASSTGTSGDYEQYF
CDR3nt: TGTGCCAGCAGCACCGGGACTAGCGGAGATTACGAGCAGTACTTC

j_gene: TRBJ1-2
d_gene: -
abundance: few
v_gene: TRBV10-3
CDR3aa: CAISERGLEYGYTF
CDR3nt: TGTGCCATCAGTGAACGAGGACTGGAGTATGGCTACACCTTC

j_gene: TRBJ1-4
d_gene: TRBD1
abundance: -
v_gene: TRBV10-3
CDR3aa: CATQGQGNEKLFF
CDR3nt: TGTGCCACCCAGGGACAGGGGAATGAAAAACTGTTTTTT

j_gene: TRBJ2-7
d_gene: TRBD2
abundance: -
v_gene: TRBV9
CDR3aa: CASSVDPSAGGFGEQYF
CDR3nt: TGTGCCAGCAGCGTAGACCCTTCGGCGGGAGGATTCGGCGAGCAGTACTTC

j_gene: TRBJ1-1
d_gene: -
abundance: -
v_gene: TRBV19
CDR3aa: CASSIGVGIREVEAFF
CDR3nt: TGTGCCAGTAGTATAGGGGTGGGGATCAGGGAGGTCGAGGCTTTCTTT

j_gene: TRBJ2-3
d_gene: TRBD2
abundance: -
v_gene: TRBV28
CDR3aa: CASSRLAGASTDTQYF
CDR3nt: TGTGCCAGCAGTAGGCTAGCGGGGGCTAGCACAGATACGCAGTATTTT

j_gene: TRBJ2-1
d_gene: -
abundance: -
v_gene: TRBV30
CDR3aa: CAWSVRPSNEQFF
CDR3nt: TGTGCCTGGAGTGTACGACCGTCCAATGAGCAGTTCTTC

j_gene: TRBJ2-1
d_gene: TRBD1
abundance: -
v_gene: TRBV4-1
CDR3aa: CASSSGQGGNEQFF
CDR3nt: TGCGCCAGCAGCTCGGGACAGGGAGGGAATGAGCAGTTCTTC

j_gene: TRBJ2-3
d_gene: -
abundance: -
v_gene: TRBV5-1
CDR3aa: CASSLGQGRTADTQYF
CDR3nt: TGCGCCAGCAGCTTGGGGCAGGGAAGAACGGCAGATACGCAGTATTTT

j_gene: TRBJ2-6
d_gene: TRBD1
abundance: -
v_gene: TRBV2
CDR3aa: CASYLTGASGANVLTF
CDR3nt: TGTGCCAGCTATTTAACAGGGGCCTCTGGGGCCAACGTCCTGACTTTC

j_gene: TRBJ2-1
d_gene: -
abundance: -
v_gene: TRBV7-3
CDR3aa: CASSSAREGINEQFF
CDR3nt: TGTGCCAGCAGCTCCGCGAGGGAAGGTATCAATGAGCAGTTCTTC

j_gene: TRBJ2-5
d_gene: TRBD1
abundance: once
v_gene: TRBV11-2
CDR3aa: CASGQQETQYF
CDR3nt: TGTGCCTCGGGACAGCAAGAGACCCAGTACTTC

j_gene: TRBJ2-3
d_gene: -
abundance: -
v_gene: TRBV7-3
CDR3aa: CASSYGPLTDTQYF
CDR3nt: TGTGCCAGCAGTTATGGACCCCTCACAGATACGCAGTATTTT

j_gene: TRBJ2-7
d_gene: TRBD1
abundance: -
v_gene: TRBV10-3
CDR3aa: CASRETGSYEQYF
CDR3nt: TGTGCCAGCAGAGAGACAGGGTCCTACGAGCAGTACTTC

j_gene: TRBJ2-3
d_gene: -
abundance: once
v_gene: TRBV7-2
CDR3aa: CASSWNRATDTQYF
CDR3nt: TGTGCCAGCAGCTGGAACAGAGCTACAGATACGCAGTATTTT

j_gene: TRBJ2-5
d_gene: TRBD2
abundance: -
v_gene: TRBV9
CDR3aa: CASSRGGGQETQYF
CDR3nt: TGTGCCAGCAGCCGTGGGGGGGGCCAAGAGACCCAGTACTTC

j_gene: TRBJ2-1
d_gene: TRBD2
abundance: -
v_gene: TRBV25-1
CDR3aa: CASSEYLGTSRLNEQFF
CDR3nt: TGTGCCAGCAGTGAATATTTGGGGACTAGCCGCCTCAATGAGCAGTTCTTC

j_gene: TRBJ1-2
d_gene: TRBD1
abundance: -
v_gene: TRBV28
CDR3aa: CASSSQTGGRGYTF
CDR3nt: TGTGCCAGCAGTTCACAGACAGGGGGGAGGGGCTACACCTTC

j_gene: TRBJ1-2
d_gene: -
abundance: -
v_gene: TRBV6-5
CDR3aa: CASSSTRASGYTF
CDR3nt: TGTGCCAGCAGCTCTACAAGGGCCTCTGGCTACACCTTC

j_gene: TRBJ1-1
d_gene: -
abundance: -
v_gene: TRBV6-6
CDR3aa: CASTAGSLAAFF
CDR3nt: TGTGCCAGCACCGCGGGGAGTCTAGCAGCTTTCTTT

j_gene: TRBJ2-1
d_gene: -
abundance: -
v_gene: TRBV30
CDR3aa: CAWSDGQLEQFF
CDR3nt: TGTGCCTGGAGTGACGGACAGCTTGAGCAGTTCTTC

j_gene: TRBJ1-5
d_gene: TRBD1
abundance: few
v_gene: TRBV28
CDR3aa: CASSLPQGASQPQHF
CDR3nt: TGTGCCAGCAGCCTCCCACAGGGGGCCAGTCAGCCCCAGCATTTT

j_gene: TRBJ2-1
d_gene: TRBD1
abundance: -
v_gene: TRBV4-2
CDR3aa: CASSQETGGTYNEQFF
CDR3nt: TGTGCCAGCAGCCAAGAAACAGGGGGCACCTACAATGAGCAGTTCTTC

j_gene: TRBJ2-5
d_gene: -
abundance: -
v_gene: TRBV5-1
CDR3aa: CASTPTGQETQYF
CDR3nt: TGCGCCAGCACCCCGACGGGGCAAGAGACCCAGTACTTC

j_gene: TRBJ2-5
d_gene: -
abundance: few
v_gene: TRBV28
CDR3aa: CASSSRETQYF
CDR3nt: TGTGCCAGCAGTTCCCGGGAGACCCAGTACTTC

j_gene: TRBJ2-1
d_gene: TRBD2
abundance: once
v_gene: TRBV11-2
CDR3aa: CASSLVWTSSNEQFF
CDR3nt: TGTGCCAGCAGCTTAGTTTGGACTAGTAGCAATGAGCAGTTCTTC

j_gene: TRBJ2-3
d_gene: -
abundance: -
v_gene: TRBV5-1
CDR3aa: CASSLGASTDTQYF
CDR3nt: TGCGCCAGCAGCTTGGGCGCGAGCACAGATACGCAGTATTTT

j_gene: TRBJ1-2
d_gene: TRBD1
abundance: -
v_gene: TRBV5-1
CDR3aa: CASSATGANYGYTF
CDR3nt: TGCGCCAGCAGCGCGACAGGGGCGAACTATGGCTACACCTTC

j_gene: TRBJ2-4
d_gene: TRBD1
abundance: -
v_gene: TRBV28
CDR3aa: CASSLQGAGTSKNIQYF
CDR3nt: TGTGCCAGCAGTTTACAGGGGGCGGGGACCTCCAAAAACATTCAGTACTTC